A single sample gave rise to the 23 T cell receptor beta chains below, sequenced in a study of blood T cell repertoires in COVID-19. TCRdb's table, derived via immunoSEQ multiplex PCR, lists solely in-frame clones and lacks some. Of around 170,000 clones detected, approximately 80% appear once; the ten largest clones hold around 13%. Sequenced sample: peripheral blood. The receptors originated from a man in his 70s who had recovered from COVID-19.

This sequence joins TRBV6-6 and TRBJ2-2, with D perhaps matching TRBD2 (6 bases). Trimming removed 11 bases at V and 2 bases at J, with 12 bases between. The CDR3 extends over 13 amino acids. Germline CDR1 is MNHNY and CDR2 is SVGAGI (reference sequence). Here the CDR3 reads CAASGDNTGELFF. In nucleotides, the CDR3 is TGTGCCGCCTCGGGGGACAACACCGGGGAGCTGTTTTTT.

V is TRBV5-5 and J is TRBJ1-4, with D possibly TRBD1 on 5 matching bases. Per the germline V gene, CDR1 is SGHKS and CDR2 is YYEKEE (reference sequence). This CDR3 is 14 amino acids long. Trimming pared 0 bases from V and 8 bases from J, leaving 11 bases between. The CDR3 DNA is TGTGCCAGCAGCTTGGGGACATCAGGCGAAAAACTGTTTTTT. Encoded protein: CASSLGTSGEKLFF.

This clone was recorded a few times. The rearrangement joins TRBV7-2 to TRBJ1-5; D is ambiguous. This CDR3 has 13 amino acids. The V end lost 2 bases, the J end lost 6 bases, and 8 bases lay between the germline ends. The germline CDR1 and CDR2 sequences are SGHTA and FQGNSA. The CDR3 DNA follows: TGTGCCAGCAGCTTATTTCTAGGTCAGCCCCAGCATTTT. This sequence encodes CASSLFLGQPQHF.

This clone turned up a few times. The chain joins TRBV7-2 to TRBJ2-1, with TRBD2 as a possible D gene (6 bases). Trimming cost V 8 bases and J 7 bases, with 18 bases left between them. CDR1 and CDR2 (germline): SGHTA, FQGNSA. The CDR3 totals 14 residues. CDR3 region: CASGVPGVLNEQFF. The CDR3 nucleotides read TGTGCCAGCGGCGTCCCGGGAGTGCTGAATGAGCAGTTCTTC.

This chain joins TRBV5-4 and TRBJ2-1; tentative D call: TRBD1 (6 bases). The CDR3 extends over 15 amino acids. Trimming took off 4 bases at V and 1 base at J, with 12 bases between the two ends. The germline V gene has CDR1 SGHNT and CDR2 YYREEE (reference sequence). The DNA of the CDR3 is TGTGCCAGCAGCCAAAGGACAGTATCCTACAATGAGCAGTTCTTC. Residues: CASSQRTVSYNEQFF.

This chain connects TRBV27 to TRBJ2-3, with 7 nucleotides matching TRBD1. This CDR3 region has 14 residues. Looked up from germline, CDR1 is MNHEY and CDR2 is SMNVEV (reference sequence). The V and J ends lost 5 bases and 3 bases, in that order; junction bases with no gene match: 5. CDR3 in DNA: TGTGCCAGCAGTCAAGACAGGGTTACAGATACGCAGTATTTT. It encodes CASSQDRVTDTQYF.

This chain joins TRBV2 and TRBJ2-7; D may be TRBD2 (7 bases). Germline CDR1 and CDR2: SNHLY and FYNNEI. Trimming took 7 bases from V and 3 from J, leaving 16 bases between them. CDR3 length: 14 amino acids. CDR3 DNA: TGTGCCAGCACCACACAGGGAGGGCTCTACGAGCAGTACTTC. Amino acid sequence: CASTTQGGLYEQYF.

The chain is built from TRBV30 and TRBJ2-3, with no clear D. V was clipped by 0 bases and J by 0 bases, with 13 bases between them. Germline CDR1 GTSNPN, CDR2 SVGIG (reference sequence). The length of the CDR3 is 16 residues. For the CDR3, the DNA is TGTGCCTGGAGTGTATTCCGCGGTTGGAGCACAGATACGCAGTATTTT. Its protein is CAWSVFRGWSTDTQYF.

This chain joins TRBV4-1 and TRBJ2-3; D is possibly TRBD1 (5 bases). Trimming left V 3 bases short and J 0 bases short, with 10 bases between. The CDR3 is 15 residues long. CDR1 and CDR2 (germline): MGHRA, YSYEKL. DNA of the CDR3: TGCGCCAGCAGCCAGTTGACAGCTAGCACAGATACGCAGTATTTT. Protein product: CASSQLTASTDTQYF.

The CDR3 spells CASSEGMGGFTDTQYF. The CDR3 DNA follows: TGTGCCAGCAGTGAAGGTATGGGAGGCTTCACAGATACGCAGTATTTT. The rearrangement links TRBV2 to TRBJ2-3, with D perhaps TRBD2 (6 bases). This CDR3 region has 16 residues. The germline V gene has CDR1 SNHLY and CDR2 FYNNEI. V was cut by 1 base and J by 2 bases, with 13 bases left in between.

This chain connects TRBV7-8 to TRBJ2-7; 10 bases align to TRBD2. From germline, CDR1 is SGHVS and CDR2 FQNEAQ. The CDR3 loop spans 13 amino acids. After removal of 5 bases from V and 9 bases from J, the junction contained 7 bases not matched to a gene. CDR3 bases: TGTGCCAGCAGCGCCAGACTAGCGGGCCCGCAGTACTTC. This translates into CASSARLAGPQYF.

The chain employs TRBV2 and TRBJ1-1; no firm D call. CDR3 size: 12 residues. Germline assignment: CDR1 SNHLY and CDR2 FYNNEI. The ends were cut back, 4 bases at V and 0 bases at J, with 3 bases in the middle. Here the CDR3 DNA reads TGTGCCAGCAGTGTCTTGAACACTGAAGCTTTCTTT. This sequence encodes CASSVLNTEAFF.

This chain uses TRBV7-9 with TRBJ1-2, with TRBD1 matching 9 bases. V was clipped by 5 bases and J by 7 bases; unmatched bases: 8. CDR1 SEHNR and CDR2 FQNEAQ come from the germline V gene (reference sequence). This CDR3 has 14 residues. The CDR3 coding sequence is TGTGCCAGCAGCAAAACGGGACAGGGATTTGGCTACACCTTC. Translating it yields CASSKTGQGFGYTF.

On this clone itself: Distinct nucleotide sequences in the sample also encode this CDR3. The gene calls are TRBV5-4 and TRBJ1-3, with a weak D call TRBD1 (5 bases). Germline CDR1 is SGHNT and CDR2 is YYREEE (reference sequence). This CDR3 region has 14 residues. Between the trimmed V and J ends, which lost 0 bases and 2 bases, there was a span of 6 bases. The CDR3 region has the DNA TGTGCCAGCAGCTTGGGGGGGGCTGGAAACACCATATATTTT. Protein product: CASSLGGAGNTIYF.

The chain employs TRBV6-6 and TRBJ1-2, with 7 bases that match TRBD1. J lost 8 bases, V lost 6 bases, and 12 bases had no gene match. CDR3 size: 14 residues. CDR1 is MNHNY and CDR2 is SVGAGI in the germline V gene (reference sequence). CDR3 coding DNA: TGTGCCAGCAGAACCGAGTTAGGGGGCTACGGCTACACCTTC. Amino acid sequence: CASRTELGGYGYTF.

V and J are TRBV3-1 (or the pseudogene TRBV3-2) and TRBJ1-5, with D unresolved. CDR1 and CDR2 from the germline V gene are LGHDT and YNNKEL (reference sequence). The ends were cut back, 1 base at V and 6 bases at J, with 10 bases in the middle. The CDR3 is 14 residues long. The CDR3 bases are TGTGCCAGCAGCCAAGCCGAAACGGGTCAGCCCCAGCATTTT. Its translation is CASSQAETGQPQHF.

The chain recombines TRBV3-1 (or the pseudogene TRBV3-2) with TRBJ2-2; 9 bases align to TRBD2. The trim removed 1 base at V and 2 bases at J, leaving 5 bases unmatched. This CDR3 is built from 17 residues. Looked up from germline, CDR1 is LGHDT and CDR2 is YNNKEL (reference sequence). CDR3 in amino acids: CASSQGFSGSNTGELFF. In nucleotides, the CDR3 is TGTGCCAGCAGCCAAGGGTTTAGCGGGAGTAACACCGGGGAGCTGTTTTTT.

This clone has just a few counts. The CDR3 is CASSEGLSSNEQFF. CDR3 sequence (DNA): TGCGCCAGCAGTGAAGGACTCTCGAGCAATGAGCAGTTCTTC. The rearrangement uses TRBV10-1 and TRBJ2-1; the D gene is possibly TRBD2 (5 bases). The V gene lost 3 bases and the J gene lost 6 bases, with 12 bases spanning the gap. From germline, CDR1 is WNHNN and CDR2 SYGVQD (reference sequence). This CDR3 contains 14 residues.

This chain links TRBV4-2 with TRBJ2-7; 8 nucleotides agree with TRBD2. Looked up from germline, CDR1 is LGHNA and CDR2 is YNFKEQ. The CDR3 sequence is 16 residues long. After removal of 0 bases from V and 1 base from J, the junction contained 5 bases not matched to a gene. DNA for the CDR3: TGTGCCAGCAGCCAAGATATAGCGGGAACATCCTACGAGCAGTACTTC. It translates to CASSQDIAGTSYEQYF.

This chain connects TRBV7-2 to TRBJ1-6, with 10 bases matching TRBD1. The CDR3 extends over 16 amino acids. CDR1 SGHTA and CDR2 FQGNSA come from the germline V gene. J was trimmed by 6 bases and V by 0 bases; bases with no gene match: 2. For the CDR3, the DNA is TGTGCCAGCAGCTTAGCGGGGACAGGGGTTAATTCACCCCTCCACTTT. The encoded protein is CASSLAGTGVNSPLHF.

The rearrangement links TRBV6-2 or TRBV6-3 to TRBJ2-1, with 9 nucleotides matching TRBD2. J gave up 7 bases and V 2 bases, and 3 bases lay outside the gene matches. This CDR3 comprises 14 residues. Per the germline V gene, CDR1 is MNHEY and CDR2 is SVGEGT. The CDR3 DNA sequence: TGTGCCAGCAGTTACGGCGGGGGGGAAAATGAGCAGTTCTTC. Translation gives CASSYGGGENEQFF.

The chain combines TRBV3-1 (or the pseudogene TRBV3-2) with TRBJ1-3; 8 nucleotides match TRBD1. The germline V gene encodes CDR1 LGHDT and CDR2 YNNKEL (reference sequence). The CDR3 has 15 amino acids. With 4 bases clipped from V and 3 bases from J, the junction kept 5 bases outside the gene matches. CDR3 nucleotide sequence: TGTGCCAGCAGCCGCTTCGGACAGGGTGGAAACACCATATATTTT. This gives the protein CASSRFGQGGNTIYF.

The rearrangement uses TRBV7-2 and TRBJ2-5; possible D gene TRBD1, 5 bases. Deletions cut 1 base from V and 7 bases from J, with 16 bases between. Per germline, CDR1 SGHTA and CDR2 FQGNSA. The CDR3 has 15 amino acids. CDR3 sequence (DNA): TGTGCCAGCAGCTTAGAGGTCGCCCCAGGGTGGACCCAGTACTTC. This encodes CASSLEVAPGWTQYF.